Listed below are T cell receptor beta chains from one sample, sequenced in a study of T cells in Graves' hyperthyroidism and ophthalmopathy. A single record per CDR3 protein comes from TCRdb applying MiXCR to the multiplex PCR reads. The repertoire holds 600,000 to 700,000 distinct CDR3 sequences, with 45% as singletons. The sequenced sample consisted of peripheral blood or thyroid tissue (not recorded which). The source of these receptors is an adult man with Graves' disease, either hyperthyroidism or ophthalmopathy (not recorded which). Each CDR3 is given with its conserved first and last residue. Each record gives: J gene, clone size, D gene, V gene, CDR3 protein, CDR3 DNA. D genes are given only for firm matches. Clone size is given for some rows only: seen once, a few or many times, or a class if the clone is expanded.

j_call: TRBJ2-2; clone_size: few; d_call: .; v_call: TRBV24-1; cdr3_aa: CATSDISTPNTGELFF; cdr3_nt: TGTGCCACCAGTGATATTTCGACCCCGAACACCGGGGAGCTGTTTTTT
j_call: TRBJ1-2; clone_size: .; d_call: .; v_call: TRBV29-1; cdr3_aa: CSTRTVGDGYTF; cdr3_nt: TGCAGCACTCGGACGGTCGGGGATGGCTACACCTTC
j_call: TRBJ1-4; clone_size: once; d_call: .; v_call: TRBV6-4; cdr3_aa: CASSASGTREKLFF; cdr3_nt: TGTGCCAGCAGTGCCTCCGGGACCCGGGAAAAACTGTTTTTT
j_call: TRBJ2-2; clone_size: few; d_call: TRBD2; v_call: TRBV10-3; cdr3_aa: CAISRREPTGELFF; cdr3_nt: TGTGCCATCAGTAGGCGGGAGCCCACCGGGGAGCTGTTTTTT
j_call: TRBJ2-2; clone_size: .; d_call: TRBD2; v_call: TRBV7-9; cdr3_aa: CASSFSLAGVVRTGELFF; cdr3_nt: TGTGCCAGCAGCTTCTCACTAGCGGGAGTTGTTAGGACCGGGGAGCTGTTTTTT
j_call: TRBJ1-4; clone_size: .; d_call: .; v_call: TRBV2; cdr3_aa: CASRASAANEKLFF; cdr3_nt: TGTGCCAGCAGAGCCTCAGCAGCTAATGAAAAACTGTTTTTT
j_call: TRBJ1-3; clone_size: .; d_call: .; v_call: TRBV7-9; cdr3_aa: CAISGYGNTIYF; cdr3_nt: TGTGCCATCAGCGGATACGGAAACACCATATATTTT
j_call: TRBJ1-4; clone_size: .; d_call: .; v_call: TRBV4-2; cdr3_aa: CASSRTDGEKLFF; cdr3_nt: TGTGCCAGCAGCCGTACTGACGGTGAAAAACTGTTTTTT
j_call: TRBJ2-5; clone_size: few; d_call: .; v_call: TRBV7-9; cdr3_aa: CASSYSTGRETQYF; cdr3_nt: TGTGCCAGCAGTTACTCGACGGGTAGGGAGACCCAGTACTTC
j_call: TRBJ1-1; clone_size: .; d_call: .; v_call: TRBV2; cdr3_aa: CASSITENTEAFF; cdr3_nt: TGTGCCAGCAGTATTACAGAGAACACTGAAGCTTTCTTT
j_call: TRBJ1-3; clone_size: .; d_call: .; v_call: TRBV20-1; cdr3_aa: CSATNPSSGNTIYF; cdr3_nt: TGCAGTGCCACTAATCCCAGCTCTGGAAACACCATATATTTT
j_call: TRBJ1-2; clone_size: many; d_call: .; v_call: TRBV7-2; cdr3_aa: CASSRGGNYGYTF; cdr3_nt: TGTGCCAGCAGCCGCGGGGGTAACTATGGCTACACCTTC
j_call: TRBJ1-2; clone_size: .; d_call: TRBD1; v_call: TRBV7-3; cdr3_aa: CASSPTRGTERRYGYTF; cdr3_nt: TGTGCCAGCAGCCCTACCCGCGGGACAGAAAGACGCTATGGCTACACCTTC
j_call: TRBJ1-5; clone_size: few; d_call: .; v_call: TRBV12-3/TRBV12-4; cdr3_aa: CASSSRDLQPQHF; cdr3_nt: TGTGCCAGCAGTTCAAGGGACCTCCAGCCCCAGCATTTT
j_call: TRBJ1-2; clone_size: .; d_call: TRBD1; v_call: TRBV29-1; cdr3_aa: CSVDITRQGPSSYYGYTF; cdr3_nt: TGCAGCGTTGATATCACCCGACAGGGGCCATCTTCGTACTATGGCTACACCTTC
j_call: TRBJ2-5; clone_size: many; d_call: .; v_call: TRBV24-1; cdr3_aa: CATSDYGRGAQETQYF; cdr3_nt: TGTGCCACCAGTGATTACGGGCGTGGGGCCCAAGAGACCCAGTACTTC
j_call: TRBJ2-7; clone_size: few; d_call: TRBD2; v_call: TRBV19; cdr3_aa: CASSGAGAYEQYF; cdr3_nt: TGTGCCAGTAGTGGGGCGGGGGCCTACGAGCAGTACTTC
j_call: TRBJ2-7; clone_size: .; d_call: TRBD1; v_call: TRBV7-2; cdr3_aa: CASSEATTGVEQYF; cdr3_nt: TGTGCCAGCAGCGAGGCAACGACAGGGGTCGAGCAGTACTTC